The T cell receptor (beta chain) described here comes from a study of PD-1 blockade in classical Hodgkin lymphoma. Study details: Patients were given intravenous nivolumab, 3 mg/kg, every 2 weeks.

Of note for this clone: Its antigen remains unknown.

Study-level findings and limits: Significant TCR diversity gains by C4D1 occurred in CD4+ but not CD8+ cells. Newly diagnosed patients were reported to exhibit reduced baseline TCR diversity relative to healthy donors.

V lost 2 bases and J lost 4, with 11 bases in between. Germline CDR1 and CDR2: SGHVS and FQNEAQ. This CDR3 is 14 amino acids long. Data came from immunoSEQ multiplex PCR; TCRdb stores just in-frame clones and leaves some out. The data contain over 25,000 clones, roughly 70% of them singletons. Each patient's relapse followed autologous stem cell transplantation, and brentuximab vedotin exposure varied. The best responses consisted of complete response, partial response or progressive disease. Here the sequenced sample was peripheral blood mononuclear cells (PBMCs), taken before the second cycle of nivolumab. The V call is TRBV7-8, the J call TRBJ1-1; possibly TRBD1 for D (5 bases). This receptor was identified in a human donor with classical Hodgkin lymphoma. CDR3 loop: CASSLREGPTEAFF. Written as DNA, the CDR3 is TGTGCCAGCAGCTTACGTGAGGGGCCCACTGAAGCTTTCTTT.